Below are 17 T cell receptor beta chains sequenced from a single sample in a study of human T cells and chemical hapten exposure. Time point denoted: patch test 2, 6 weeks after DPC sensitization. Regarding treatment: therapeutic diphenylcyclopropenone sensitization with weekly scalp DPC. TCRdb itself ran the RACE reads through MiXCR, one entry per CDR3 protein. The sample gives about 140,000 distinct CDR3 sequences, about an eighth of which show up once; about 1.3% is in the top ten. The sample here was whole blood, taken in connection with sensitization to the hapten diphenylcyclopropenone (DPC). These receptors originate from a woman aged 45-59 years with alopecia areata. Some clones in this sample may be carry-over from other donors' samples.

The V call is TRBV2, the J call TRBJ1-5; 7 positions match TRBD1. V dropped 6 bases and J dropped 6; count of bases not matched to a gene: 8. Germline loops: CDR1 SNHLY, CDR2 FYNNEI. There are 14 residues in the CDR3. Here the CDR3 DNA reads TGTGCCAGCAGACACTCAGGGGGAGGTCAGCCCCAGCATTTT. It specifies CASRHSGGGQPQHF.

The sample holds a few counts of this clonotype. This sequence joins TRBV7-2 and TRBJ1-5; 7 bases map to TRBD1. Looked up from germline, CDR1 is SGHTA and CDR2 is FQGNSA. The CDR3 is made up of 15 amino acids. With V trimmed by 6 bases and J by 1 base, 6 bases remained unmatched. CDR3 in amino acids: CASSSGDSSNQPQHF. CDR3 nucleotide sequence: TGTGCCAGCAGTTCCGGGGACAGCAGCAATCAGCCCCAGCATTTT.

The CDR3 protein is CAISDRDRAGPEAFF. In nucleotides, the CDR3 is TGTGCCATCAGTGACCGGGACAGGGCTGGTCCTGAAGCTTTCTTT. The chain carries TRBV10-3 and TRBJ1-1, with TRBD1 matching 9 bases. Germline CDR1 reads ENHRY; CDR2 reads SYGVKD. J lost 6 bases, V lost 3 bases, and 8 bases had no gene match. The CDR3 loop spans 15 amino acids.

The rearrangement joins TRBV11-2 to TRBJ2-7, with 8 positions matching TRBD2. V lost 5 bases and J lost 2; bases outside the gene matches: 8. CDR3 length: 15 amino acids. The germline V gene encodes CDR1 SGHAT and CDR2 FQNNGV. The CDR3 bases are TGTGCCAGCAGCCTTGGACTAGCTTCTCCCTACGAGCAGTACTTC. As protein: CASSLGLASPYEQYF.

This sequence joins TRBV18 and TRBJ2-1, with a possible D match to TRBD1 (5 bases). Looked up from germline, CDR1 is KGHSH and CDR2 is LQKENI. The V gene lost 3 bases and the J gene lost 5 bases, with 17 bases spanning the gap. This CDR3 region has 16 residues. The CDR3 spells CASSPDMGRVDNEQFF. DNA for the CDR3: TGTGCCAGCTCACCTGACATGGGGCGAGTCGACAATGAGCAGTTCTTC.

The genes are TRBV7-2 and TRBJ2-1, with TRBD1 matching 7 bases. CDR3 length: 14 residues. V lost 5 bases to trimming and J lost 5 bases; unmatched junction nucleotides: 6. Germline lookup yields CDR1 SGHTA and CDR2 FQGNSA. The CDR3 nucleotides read TGTGCCAGCAGCCCCCTGACAGGGAACAATGAGCAGTTCTTC. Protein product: CASSPLTGNNEQFF.

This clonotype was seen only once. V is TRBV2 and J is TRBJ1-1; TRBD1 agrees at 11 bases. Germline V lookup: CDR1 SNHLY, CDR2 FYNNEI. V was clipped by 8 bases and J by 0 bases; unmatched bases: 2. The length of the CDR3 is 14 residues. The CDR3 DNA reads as TGTGCCAGCGGGACAGGGGGAATGAACACTGAAGCTTTCTTT. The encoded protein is CASGTGGMNTEAFF.

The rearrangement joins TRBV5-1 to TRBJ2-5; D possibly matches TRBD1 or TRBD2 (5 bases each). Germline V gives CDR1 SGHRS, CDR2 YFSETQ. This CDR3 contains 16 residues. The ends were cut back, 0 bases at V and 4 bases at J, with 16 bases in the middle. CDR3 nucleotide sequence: TGCGCCAGCAGCTTGGGGGGAAGTCGGGGACGAGAGACCCAGTACTTC. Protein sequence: CASSLGGSRGRETQYF.

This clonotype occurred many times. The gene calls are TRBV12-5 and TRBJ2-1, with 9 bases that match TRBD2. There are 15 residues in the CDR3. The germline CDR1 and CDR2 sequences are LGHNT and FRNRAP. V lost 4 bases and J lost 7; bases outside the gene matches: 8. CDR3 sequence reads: CASGSGLAGGNEQFF. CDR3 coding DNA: TGTGCTAGTGGTTCGGGACTAGCCGGAGGAAATGAGCAGTTCTTC.

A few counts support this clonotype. CDR3 bases: TGTGCCAGCAGCCCATCCTGCCCTTGGACGGTGGGGTCCTCCTACGAGCAGTACTTC. As protein: CASSPSCPWTVGSSYEQYF. The gene calls are TRBV7-4 and TRBJ2-7; D not certain. V lost 5 bases and J 0 bases, leaving 26 bases between the germline ends. The germline CDR1 and CDR2 sequences are SGHVT and SQSDAQ. This CDR3 spans 19 amino acids.

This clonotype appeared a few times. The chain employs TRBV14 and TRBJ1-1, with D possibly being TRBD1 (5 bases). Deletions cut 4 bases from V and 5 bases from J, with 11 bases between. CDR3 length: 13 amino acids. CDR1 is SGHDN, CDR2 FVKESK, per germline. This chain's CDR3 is CASSRDGVTEAFF. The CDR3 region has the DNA TGTGCCAGCAGCCGGGACGGGGTAACTGAAGCTTTCTTT.

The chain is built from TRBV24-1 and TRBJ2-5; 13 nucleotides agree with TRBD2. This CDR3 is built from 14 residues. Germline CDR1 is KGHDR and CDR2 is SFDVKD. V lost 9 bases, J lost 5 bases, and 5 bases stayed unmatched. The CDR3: CATGLAGASETQYF. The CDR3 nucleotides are TGTGCCACCGGACTAGCGGGAGCCTCGGAGACCCAGTACTTC.

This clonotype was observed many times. Here the CDR3 DNA reads TGTGCCAGCAGCGTATGGTTAGCGGGAGCCGCCGGGGAGCTGTTTTTT. This sequence encodes CASSVWLAGAAGELFF. The chain employs TRBV9 and TRBJ2-2, with 9 nucleotides matching TRBD2. V shed 1 base and J 6 bases; nucleotides not matched to a gene: 7. CDR3 length: 16 amino acids. Germline V gives CDR1 SGDLS, CDR2 YYNGEE.

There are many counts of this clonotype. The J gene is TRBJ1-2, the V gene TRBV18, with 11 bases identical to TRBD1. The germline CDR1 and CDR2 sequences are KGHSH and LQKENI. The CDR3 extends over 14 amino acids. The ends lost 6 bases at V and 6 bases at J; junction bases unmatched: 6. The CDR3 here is CASSIGTGGDGYTF. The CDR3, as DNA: TGTGCCAGCTCGATCGGGACAGGGGGTGATGGCTACACCTTC.

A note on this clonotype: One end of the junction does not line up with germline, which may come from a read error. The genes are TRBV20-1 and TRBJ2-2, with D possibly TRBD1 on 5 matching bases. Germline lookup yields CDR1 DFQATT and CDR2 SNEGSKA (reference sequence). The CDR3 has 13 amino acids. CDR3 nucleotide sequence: TGCAGTGCCCGACCAGGGAACCCCGGGGAGCTGTTTTTT. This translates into CSARPGNPGELFF.

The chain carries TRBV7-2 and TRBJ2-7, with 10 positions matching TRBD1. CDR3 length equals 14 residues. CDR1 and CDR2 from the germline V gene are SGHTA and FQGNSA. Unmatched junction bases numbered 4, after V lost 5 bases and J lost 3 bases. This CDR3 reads CASSRWTGGYEQYF. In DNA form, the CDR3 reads TGTGCCAGCAGCCGTTGGACAGGGGGCTACGAGCAGTACTTC. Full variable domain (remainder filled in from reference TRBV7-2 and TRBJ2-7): GAGVSQSPSNKVTEKGKDVELRCDPISGHTALYWYRQSLGQGLEFLIYFQGNSAPDKSGLPSDRFSAERTGGSVSTLTIQRTQQEDSAVYLCASSRWTGGYEQYFGPGTRLTVT.

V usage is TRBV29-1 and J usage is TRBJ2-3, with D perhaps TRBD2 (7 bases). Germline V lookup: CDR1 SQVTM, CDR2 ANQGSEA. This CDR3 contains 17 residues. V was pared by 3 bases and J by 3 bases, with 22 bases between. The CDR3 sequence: CSVDLKRGGGRTDTQYF. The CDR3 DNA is TGCAGCGTTGACCTCAAACGTGGGGGGGGCAGAACAGATACGCAGTATTTT.